Following are 29 T cell receptor beta chains from one sample sequenced in a study of OX40 agonist ivuxolimab in advanced cancers. TCRdb's table, derived via immunoSEQ multiplex PCR, lists solely in-frame clones and lacks some. Among approximately 120,000 clones, under 95% were seen once, and the ten largest hold 0.8% to 1%. Sequenced here: CD4+ or CD8+ T cells sorted from blood, sampled in a trial of the OX40 agonist ivuxolimab. These receptors came from an adult with an advanced solid tumor such as melanoma, head and neck, liver or kidney cancer.

V gene TRBV11-2 combines with J gene TRBJ2-7; unclear D gene. The CDR3 loop spans 12 amino acids. In germline, CDR1 is SGHAT, CDR2 FQNNGV. V was clipped by 5 bases and J by 6 bases, with 11 bases between them. The CDR3 nucleotides read TGTGCCAGCAGCCCCCTCTTTCCCGAGCAGTACTTC. Protein: CASSPLFPEQYF. Together with reference TRBV11-2 and TRBJ2-7, the CDR3 gives the full variable domain: EAGVAQSPRYKIIEKRQSVAFWCNPISGHATLYWYQQILGQGPKLLIQFQNNGVVDDSQLPKDRFSAERLKGVDSTLKIQPAKLEDSAVYLCASSPLFPEQYFGPGTRLTVT.

This chain uses TRBV15 with TRBJ1-1; unclear D gene. From germline, CDR1 is LNHNV and CDR2 YYDKDF (reference sequence). This CDR3 contains 13 residues. With 7 bases removed from V and 1 base from J, the gap between germline ends came to 10 bases. CDR3 coding DNA: TGTGCCACCACGGAAGACCAGAACACTGAAGCTTTCTTT. Its translation: CATTEDQNTEAFF. Full variable domain (rest looked up from reference TRBV15 and TRBJ1-1): DAMVIQNPRYQVTQFGKPVTLSCSQTLNHNVMYWYQQKSSQAPKLLFHYYDKDFNNEADTPDNFQSRRPNTSFCFLDIRSPGLGDTAMYLCATTEDQNTEAFFGQGTRLTVV.

This clone was counted only a few times. This rearrangement joins TRBV9 to TRBJ2-5; no reliable D call. Trimming took 0 bases from V and 4 from J, leaving 10 bases between them. Germline-derived CDR1 and CDR2 are SGDLS and YYNGEE. There are 14 residues in the CDR3. CDR3 in DNA: TGTGCCAGCAGCGTAGAGGATTTTCCAGAGACCCAGTACTTC. Translated, it gives CASSVEDFPETQYF.

V gene TRBV27 combines with J gene TRBJ2-1; perhaps TRBD2 as D (6 bases). The CDR3 consists of 16 residues. The ends were cut back, 2 bases at V and 3 bases at J, with 14 bases in the middle. CDR1 and CDR2 from the germline V gene are MNHEY and SMNVEV (reference sequence). The CDR3 DNA reads as TGTGCCAGCAGTTTAGTTGGGACTGCAGACTACAATGAGCAGTTCTTC. Its translation: CASSLVGTADYNEQFF.

The chain uses TRBV7-9 and TRBJ2-1; 9 bases match TRBD1. CDR3 length: 15 residues. The germline CDR1 and CDR2 sequences are SEHNR and FQNEAQ (reference sequence). The junction had 4 bases not matched to a gene; V was cut back by 1 base and J by 6 bases. The CDR3 sequence: CASSLGTGVVNEQFF. DNA for the CDR3: TGTGCCAGCAGCTTAGGGACAGGGGTTGTCAATGAGCAGTTCTTC. Together with reference TRBV7-9 and TRBJ2-1, the CDR3 gives the full variable domain: DTGVSQNPRHKITKRGQNVTFRCDPISEHNRLYWYRQTLGQGPEFLTYFQNEAQLEKSRLLSDRFSAERPKGSFSTLEIQRTEQGDSAMYLCASSLGTGVVNEQFFGPGTRLTVL.

V is TRBV6-5 and J is TRBJ2-3; D possibly corresponds to TRBD1 (6 bases). The CDR3 extends over 15 amino acids. V lost 4 bases and J 1 base, leaving 12 bases between the germline ends. Germline-derived CDR1 and CDR2 are MNHEY and SVGAGI. CDR3 DNA: TGTGCCAGCAGTTTGGGGACAATTCGCACAGATACGCAGTATTTT. Its protein is CASSLGTIRTDTQYF.

CDR3 protein: CASSPTGGAGGLRVEQYF. The DNA for the CDR3 is TGCGCCAGCAGCCCCACAGGGGGCGCGGGAGGCCTCCGGGTCGAGCAGTACTTC. The V gene is TRBV5-1, the J gene TRBJ2-7; D might be TRBD1 (9 bases). Trimming removed 4 bases at V and 6 bases at J, with 29 bases between. This CDR3 region has 18 residues. CDR1 and CDR2 from the germline V gene are SGHRS and YFSETQ. Drawing the rest from reference TRBV5-1 and TRBJ2-7, the complete variable domain is KAGVTQTPRYLIKTRGQQVTLSCSPISGHRSVSWYQQTPGQGLQFLFEYFSETQRNKGNFPGRFSGRQFSNSRSEMNVSTLELGDSALYLCASSPTGGAGGLRVEQYFGPGTRLTVT.

This clone was observed a few times. The chain has TRBV6-5 and TRBJ1-1, with D unresolved. Between the trimmed V and J ends, which lost 0 bases and 0 bases, there was a span of 2 bases. The CDR3 consists of 13 residues. Germline values: CDR1 MNHEY, CDR2 SVGAGI. The CDR3 bases are TGTGCCAGCAGTTACTCAGTGAACACTGAAGCTTTCTTT. Encoded protein: CASSYSVNTEAFF.

The chain carries TRBV19 and TRBJ2-7; D could derive from TRBD1 or TRBD2 (5 bases each). Germline V gene lookup returns CDR1 LNHDA and CDR2 SQIVND (reference sequence). CDR3 size: 16 residues. Trimming took off 5 bases at V and 3 bases at J, with 20 bases between the two ends. The CDR3 region has the DNA TGTGCCAGTAGTCTCGGGGCTCCCGGGTCGGGCTACGAGCAGTACTTC. Amino acids: CASSLGAPGSGYEQYF. Full variable domain (outside the CDR3, taken from reference TRBV19 and TRBJ2-7): DGGITQSPKYLFRKEGQNVTLSCEQNLNHDAMYWYRQDPGQGLRLIYYSQIVNDFQKGDIAEGYSVSREKKESFPLTVTSAQKNPTAFYLCASSLGAPGSGYEQYFGPGTRLTVT.

This clone appeared a single time. The chain employs TRBV28 and TRBJ2-1; possible D gene TRBD2, 5 bases. There are 13 residues in the CDR3. The germline V and J ends were trimmed by 8 bases and 3 bases, with 11 bases remaining between them. The germline CDR1 and CDR2 sequences are MDHEN and SYDVKM. CDR3 in amino acids: CASRAGGYNEQFF. Here the CDR3 DNA reads TGTGCCAGCCGGGCGGGTGGCTACAATGAGCAGTTCTTC.

The chain couples TRBV9 to TRBJ2-7; tentative D call: TRBD2 (6 bases). V was trimmed by 4 bases and J by 4 bases, leaving 15 bases between them. Germline V gives CDR1 SGDLS, CDR2 YYNGEE. The CDR3 runs 14 residues. In nucleotides, the CDR3 is TGTGCCAGCAGCCCTACGGGACTTCAATACGAGCAGTACTTC. Residues: CASSPTGLQYEQYF.

The chain links TRBV28 to TRBJ1-6; D gene ambiguous. The CDR3 sequence is 13 residues long. The germline gives CDR1 MDHEN, CDR2 SYDVKM. CDR3 in amino acids: CVTRVRINSPLHF. In nucleotides, the CDR3 is TGTGTCACGAGGGTGCGGATTAATTCACCCCTCCACTTT.

This chain connects TRBV7-3 to TRBJ1-1; 8 positions agree with TRBD1. Germline V gene sequence: CDR1 SGHTA, CDR2 FQGTGA. The CDR3 is made up of 16 amino acids. V was pared by 2 bases and J by 5 bases, with 10 bases of the junction left unmatched. CDR3 sequence reads: CASSLLAGGAGTEAFF. As DNA, the CDR3 is TGTGCCAGCAGCTTACTGGCAGGGGGCGCGGGGACTGAAGCTTTCTTT.

The CDR3 sequence is CASSLRGRENQPQHF. Written as DNA, the CDR3 is TGTGCCAGCAGCCTAAGAGGGCGGGAGAATCAGCCCCAGCATTTT. This rearrangement joins TRBV28 to TRBJ1-5; D uncertain. Germline-derived CDR1 and CDR2 are MDHEN and SYDVKM. The V end was cut by 6 bases, the J end by 4 bases, with 16 bases between. The CDR3 is made up of 15 amino acids.

The chain links TRBV7-9 to TRBJ1-2; D is unclear. CDR3 length: 15 amino acids. Germline CDR1 is SEHNR and CDR2 is FQNEAQ (reference sequence). Trimming took off 2 bases at V and 3 bases at J, with 13 bases between the two ends. The CDR3 nucleotides read TGTGCCAGCAGCTTACACACAGCAAACGACTATGGCTACACCTTC. This translates into CASSLHTANDYGYTF.

This clone has only one observation. The rearrangement uses TRBV6-5 and TRBJ1-6; D not certain. The length of the CDR3 is 13 residues. Germline loops: CDR1 MNHEY, CDR2 SVGAGI. Between the trimmed V and J ends, which lost 6 bases and 12 bases, there was a span of 15 bases. The CDR3, as DNA: TGTGCCAGCAGGCCTGAAGTGCTTGGACCCCTCCACTTT. As protein: CASRPEVLGPLHF.

This chain links TRBV5-1 with TRBJ2-1; TRBD2 might be the D (5 bases). Germline V gene lookup returns CDR1 SGHRS and CDR2 YFSETQ. Trimming removed 4 bases from V and 0 bases from J, with 8 bases in between. This CDR3 is 14 amino acids long. CDR3 loop: CASSPGDSYNEQFF. As DNA, the CDR3 is TGCGCCAGCAGCCCCGGGGACTCCTACAATGAGCAGTTCTTC.

The DNA for the CDR3 is TGCAGCGCTAAGCGGGAGAGTGGGAGCACAGATACGCAGTATTTT. Its protein is CSAKRESGSTDTQYF. V gene TRBV29-1 combines with J gene TRBJ2-3; 8 nucleotides align to TRBD2. The germline V gene encodes CDR1 SQVTM and CDR2 ANQGSEA. J lost 0 bases, V lost 7 bases, and 9 bases had no gene match. The CDR3 is made up of 15 amino acids.

The V gene is TRBV7-2, the J gene TRBJ2-5; 10 positions match TRBD2. Germline-derived CDR1 and CDR2 are SGHTA and FQGNSA. This CDR3 is built from 15 residues. Trimming removed 3 bases from V and 4 bases from J; junction bases left unmatched: 5. This chain's CDR3 is CASSFSGRDGETQYF. The CDR3 coding sequence is TGTGCCAGCAGCTTCAGCGGGAGGGATGGAGAGACCCAGTACTTC. Full variable domain (remainder filled in from reference TRBV7-2 and TRBJ2-5): GAGVSQSPSNKVTEKGKDVELRCDPISGHTALYWYRQSLGQGLEFLIYFQGNSAPDKSGLPSDRFSAERTGGSVSTLTIQRTQQEDSAVYLCASSFSGRDGETQYFGPGTRLLVL.

The rearrangement links TRBV2 to TRBJ1-1; 7 nucleotides match TRBD1. V shed 7 bases and J 1 base; nucleotides not matched to a gene: 6. Per the germline V gene, CDR1 is SNHLY and CDR2 is FYNNEI. The CDR3 is 14 residues long. The DNA for the CDR3 is TGTGCCAGCAAAGGGGGCAGGGGGAACACTGAAGCTTTCTTT. Protein: CASKGGRGNTEAFF.

This clone has a single count. This chain joins TRBV19 and TRBJ2-3; 7 nucleotides match TRBD2. J lost 0 bases, V lost 6 bases, and 6 bases had no gene match. The CDR3 runs 15 residues. Germline V CDR1 and CDR2: LNHDA, SQIVND (reference sequence). CDR3 in amino acids: CASRLGGSSTDTQYF. DNA for the CDR3: TGTGCCAGTAGGTTGGGCGGGAGTAGCACAGATACGCAGTATTTT.

The V call is TRBV5-4, the J call TRBJ1-5; D remains unclear. Germline CDR1 is SGHNT and CDR2 is YYREEE (reference sequence). V was clipped by 0 bases and J by 5 bases, with 6 bases between them. This CDR3 spans 13 amino acids. The CDR3: CASSLGGDQPQHF. The CDR3 coding sequence is TGTGCCAGCAGCTTGGGCGGGGATCAGCCCCAGCATTTT.

The chain recombines TRBV9 with TRBJ2-1; 7 nucleotides match TRBD1. CDR1 SGDLS and CDR2 YYNGEE come from the germline V gene. The CDR3 is 11 amino acids. Unmatched junction bases numbered 0, after V lost 3 bases and J lost 9 bases. This CDR3 reads CASSGQGEQFF. The DNA of the CDR3 is TGTGCCAGCAGCGGACAGGGTGAGCAGTTCTTC.

J is TRBJ2-7 and V is TRBV18; D unclear. Deletions cut 3 bases from V and 4 bases from J, with 7 bases between. The CDR3 is made up of 12 amino acids. Per the germline V gene, CDR1 is KGHSH and CDR2 is LQKENI. The CDR3 spells CASSPSLYEQYF. CDR3 DNA: TGTGCCAGCTCACCGTCCCTATACGAGCAGTACTTC.

The chain links TRBV10-3 to TRBJ2-5, with TRBD2 matching over 8 bases. J gave up 4 bases and V 4 bases, and 14 bases lay outside the gene matches. Germline CDR1 and CDR2: ENHRY and SYGVKD. This CDR3 region has 17 residues. CDR3 DNA sequence: TGTGCCATCAGTGGGGGTGTAATTAGCGGGGTTGGAGAGACCCAGTACTTC. Its protein is CAISGGVISGVGETQYF.

The rearrangement uses TRBV5-6 and TRBJ2-5; 7 bases match TRBD1. Germline V gives CDR1 SGHDT, CDR2 YYEEEE. The trim removed 4 bases at V and 5 bases at J, leaving 8 bases unmatched. There are 14 residues in the CDR3. In DNA form, the CDR3 reads TGTGCCAGCAGCATCGGGACAGTTTGGGAGACCCAGTACTTC. Protein sequence: CASSIGTVWETQYF.

V and J are TRBV28 and TRBJ1-2, with 7 bases fitting TRBD1. Germline values: CDR1 MDHEN, CDR2 SYDVKM. The ends lost 3 bases at V and 7 bases at J; junction bases unmatched: 11. CDR3 length: 15 residues. The CDR3 reads CASSFSGGSMIGYTF. As DNA, the CDR3 is TGTGCCAGCAGTTTTTCAGGGGGGAGTATGATTGGCTACACCTTC.

V is TRBV11-2 and J is TRBJ2-7; a weak D match, TRBD2 (6 bases). The V and J ends lost 4 bases and 6 bases respectively, with 13 bases between them. CDR3 length equals 13 residues. Germline loops: CDR1 SGHAT, CDR2 FQNNGV. As DNA, the CDR3 is TGTGCCAGCAGCTCTTTCCAGACTAGCGAGCAGTACTTC. Translating it yields CASSSFQTSEQYF.

This sequence joins TRBV28 and TRBJ2-1; TRBD2 matches 9 bases. V gave up 4 bases and J gave up 1 base; unmatched junction bases: 8. The germline CDR1 and CDR2 sequences are MDHEN and SYDVKM. The CDR3 spans 17 residues. For the CDR3, the DNA is TGTGCCAGCAGTTCTCGGACTAGCGTTTATTCCTACAATGAGCAGTTCTTC. Its translation: CASSSRTSVYSYNEQFF.